The 7 T cell receptor beta chains below were found in one sample sequenced in a study of neoadjuvant anti-PD-1 for oral cavity cancer. Some clones are missing from TCRdb's copy, which holds only in-frame ones; the method was immunoSEQ multiplex PCR. The sample has just over 14,000 clones; roughly 71% are singletons. The sample consisted of PBMCs, taken before nivolumab (anti-PD-1) treatment. The receptors come from a person between 40 and 85 years old with oral cavity squamous cell carcinoma.

The chain joins TRBV6-5 to TRBJ2-4, with a possible D match to TRBD2 (6 bases). The CDR3 sequence is 15 residues long. In germline, CDR1 is MNHEY, CDR2 SVGAGI. V lost 0 bases to trimming and J lost 2 bases, with 8 bases between them. The CDR3 loop reads CASSYSGGTKNIQYF. The CDR3 DNA follows: TGTGCCAGCAGTTACTCGGGGGGTACCAAAAACATTCAGTACTTC.

This clone was counted a single time. This chain connects TRBV6-5 to TRBJ2-3; D is perhaps TRBD2 (6 bases). V shed 2 bases and J shed 0 bases, with 9 bases lying between them. This CDR3 contains 15 residues. Germline V gives CDR1 MNHEY, CDR2 SVGAGI. The CDR3 reads CASSYLRGSTDTQYF. For the CDR3, the DNA is TGTGCCAGCAGTTACCTTCGGGGGAGCACAGATACGCAGTATTTT.

The count of this clone is one. This chain links TRBV9 with TRBJ2-5; D is possibly TRBD2 (5 bases). Germline CDR1 is SGDLS and CDR2 is YYNGEE. V was shortened by 4 bases and J by 0 bases, with 10 bases between the two germline ends. There are 14 residues in the CDR3. CDR3 coding DNA: TGTGCCAGCAGCCCCGGGGAGTACCAAGAGACCCAGTACTTC. Translating gives CASSPGEYQETQYF.

The J gene is TRBJ2-7, the V gene TRBV30, with 7 bases identical to TRBD1. This CDR3 region has 15 residues. The V and J ends lost 0 bases and 1 base, in that order; junction bases with no gene match: 6. In germline, CDR1 is GTSNPN, CDR2 SVGIG (reference sequence). The CDR3 sequence is CAWSVLGTASYEQYF. For the CDR3, the DNA is TGTGCCTGGAGTGTACTCGGGACAGCTTCCTACGAGCAGTACTTC.

This clone was counted only a few times. This rearrangement joins TRBV6-5 to TRBJ2-2; D not certain. The germline CDR1 and CDR2 sequences are MNHEY and SVGAGI. V was cut by 0 bases and J by 8 bases, with 13 bases left in between. The CDR3 totals 15 residues. CDR3 nucleotide sequence: TGTGCCAGCAGTTACTCGACGACGTCATTAGGGGAGCTGTTTTTT. It specifies CASSYSTTSLGELFF.

The rearrangement links TRBV19 to TRBJ1-4; D remains unclear. Germline V gene lookup returns CDR1 LNHDA and CDR2 SQIVND (reference sequence). The CDR3 is 14 amino acids. V dropped 3 bases and J dropped 5 bases, with 10 bases sitting between them. The CDR3 loop is CASSIQASNEKLFF. CDR3 bases: TGTGCCAGTAGTATCCAGGCCTCGAATGAAAAACTGTTTTTT.

This chain links TRBV4-1 with TRBJ2-1; D not resolved. Deletions cut 1 base from V and 7 bases from J, with 5 bases between. Germline loops: CDR1 MGHRA, CDR2 YSYEKL. The CDR3 is made up of 12 amino acids. As DNA, the CDR3 is TGCGCCAGCAGCCAAGTTCTAAATGAGCAGTTCTTC. It is translated as CASSQVLNEQFF.